These T cell receptor beta chains were read from a single sample in a study of cytomegalovirus exposure and HLA in healthy donors. The protocol was immunoSEQ multiplex PCR, while the TCRdb copy is restricted to in-frame clones and leaves out a portion. The data show 100,000 to 150,000 clones, under 20% seen once. The sample was PBMCs. All receptors derive from a female donor in good health and CMV-seropositive. CDR3s leave out the opening cysteine and the closing phenylalanine or tryptophan.

j_gene,v_gene,CDR3aa
TRBJ2-5,TRBV7-2,ASSARQGAAETQY
TRBJ1-3,TRBV29-1,SVEDVNSGNTIY
TRBJ2-7,TRBV18,ASSPGGGYEQY
TRBJ2-3,TRBV6-7,ASSYSSPRRTSGLTDTQY
TRBJ2-7,TRBV16,ASSPGKRGHLSWEQY
TRBJ2-1,TRBV29-1,SVGRDRASIEQF
TRBJ2-3,TRBV2,ASSGDRGFTDTQY
TRBJ1-1,TRBV9,ASSVVRGTEAF
-,TRBV29-1,SVAGSLSKSYEQY
TRBJ1-2,TRBV28,ASALPGTGGKYGYT
TRBJ1-5,TRBV10-1,ASSPDSMRPQH
TRBJ1-3,TRBV5-4,ASSVGTALSGNTIY
TRBJ2-5,TRBV4-1,ASSPRLPRGETQY
TRBJ2-2,TRBV4-1,ASSIQENTGELF
TRBJ2-5,TRBV19,ASSRDRDQETQY
TRBJ2-2,TRBV4-1,ASSQDEGAEVGELF
TRBJ2-7,TRBV30,AWRRLAETYEQY
TRBJ2-7,TRBV27,ASSFLSGSGYEQY
TRBJ2-7,TRBV7-9,ASSRIQGIQQY
TRBJ2-1,TRBV29-1,SGHRAFYNEQF